The rows below give T cell receptor beta chains drawn from one sample of a study of T cells in localized non-small cell lung cancer. Sequenced by immunoSEQ multiplex PCR; TCRdb stores in-frame clones only, minus some. The sample carries under 40,000 clones, approximately 93% recorded once. The starting material was peripheral blood, obtained before any cancer treatment. The receptors come from a female donor of 60 years or more with stage I lung adenocarcinoma. CDR3s include the opening cysteine and the closing phenylalanine or tryptophan.

v_gene: TRBV25-1; CDR3aa: CASSVTDSSNYGYTF
v_gene: TRBV29-1; CDR3aa: CSVVGRRYTEAFF
v_gene: TRBV28; CDR3aa: CASSLPLGTAIETQYF
v_gene: TRBV4-3; CDR3aa: CASSQDLTGGYSNQPQHF
v_gene: TRBV6-5; CDR3aa: CASSFKGQGAAGELFF
v_gene: TRBV4-2; CDR3aa: CASSQDGGPGHNLYTF
v_gene: TRBV2; CDR3aa: CASSGDISYEQYF
v_gene: TRBV4-2; CDR3aa: CASSQDTGGNTEAFF
v_gene: TRBV6-5; CDR3aa: CASSSKTSLAKNIQYF
v_gene: TRBV29-1; CDR3aa: CSARRAIFNEQFF
v_gene: TRBV11-3; CDR3aa: CASSGGPSYEQYF
v_gene: TRBV19; CDR3aa: CASSRTTVEQFF
v_gene: TRBV19; CDR3aa: CASSIRTGSGELFF
v_gene: TRBV28; CDR3aa: CATNGQGGVDYGYTF
v_gene: TRBV30; CDR3aa: CAWSLRGLNTEAFF
v_gene: TRBV27; CDR3aa: CASSLSGGYNEQFF
v_gene: TRBV4-1; CDR3aa: CASSRNPDRSNYGYTF
v_gene: TRBV6-5; CDR3aa: CASSYFDRDVEQFF
v_gene: TRBV15; CDR3aa: CATSRVGGVGMNTEAFF
v_gene: TRBV28; CDR3aa: CASTQDRVYGYTF
v_gene: TRBV4-1; CDR3aa: CASSQDQGYTEAFF
v_gene: TRBV30; CDR3aa: CAWRLTGQFYNEQFF
v_gene: TRBV6-5; CDR3aa: CASSLTGISNQPQHF
v_gene: TRBV28; CDR3aa: CASSLGGIQETQYF
v_gene: TRBV6-5; CDR3aa: CASSRAGGLGETQYF
v_gene: TRBV7-9; CDR3aa: CASSFLSSGSGGYNEQFF
v_gene: TRBV28; CDR3aa: CASSLSDREGQYF
v_gene: TRBV7-9; CDR3aa: CASSPEGRTNEKLFF
v_gene: TRBV7-2; CDR3aa: CASSVRDRDYEQYF
v_gene: TRBV6-5; CDR3aa: CASRNWDKDTQYF
v_gene: TRBV6-4; CDR3aa: CASGQLNEQFF
v_gene: TRBV7-8; CDR3aa: CASSLRDTQYF
v_gene: TRBV5-1; CDR3aa: CASSPRDTLYEQYF
v_gene: TRBV4-3; CDR3aa: CASSQGTRDEQFF
v_gene: TRBV15; CDR3aa: CATSRDVDRDYEQYF
v_gene: TRBV7-9; CDR3aa: CASSPQGMPNEKLFF
v_gene: TRBV19; CDR3aa: CASSIVPEETQYF
v_gene: TRBV5-8; CDR3aa: CASSLGDRGNYGYTF
v_gene: TRBV19; CDR3aa: CASSIDYSGTKSF
v_gene: TRBV19; CDR3aa: CASTLRDRSGNEQFF